This T cell receptor beta chain was identified in a study of cytomegalovirus exposure and HLA in healthy donors. Concerning this clone: At one boundary the junction diverges from the germline segment, which might be a read error.

The CDR3 covers 13 residues. From germline, CDR1 is MDHEN and CDR2 SYDVKM. PCR used 60 Vbeta primers and 13 Jbeta primers. The method was immunoSEQ multiplex PCR; TCRdb's version includes in-frame clones alone and lacks a portion of them. The sample holds 120,000 or so clones, under 80% seen once. The sequence derives from a man aged 40-50 years in good health and CMV-seropositive. This sequence joins TRBV28 and TRBJ1-3; tentatively, D is TRBD1 (6 bases). The material sequenced was PBMCs. The CDR3 coding sequence is TGTGGCAGCCAGGGGCAGAGAGGAAACACCATATATTTT. Translation: CGSQGQRGNTIYF.